Listed below are T cell receptor beta chains from one sample, sequenced in a study of T cell repertoires in cytomegalovirus infection. TCRdb reprocessed the reads via MiXCR and lists one record per CDR3 protein. The table shows 300,000 to 400,000 distinct CDR3 sequences, with about 25% occurring only once. Their recognized antigens are unknown. Sequenced material: cultured PBMCs, taken from culture after CMV antigen stimulation. The receptors originated from a human donor in good health (CMV status not recorded). Some clones in this sample may be carry-over from other donors' samples. The CDR3 runs from the conserved cysteine through the conserved F or W. A D gene is named only where the DNA matches it firmly. Size is stated for part of the rows, as once, few or many counts, or as a class when the clone is expanded.

.,TRBV28,TRBJ2-7,few,15,CASSLGGAGRSEQYF,TGTGCCAGCAGTTTAGGAGGGGCAGGACGCTCCGAGCAGTACTTC
TRBD2,TRBV7-8,TRBJ2-3,few,15,CASSSLPGGPDTQYF,TGTGCCAGCAGCTCGCTTCCGGGGGGGCCAGATACGCAGTATTTT
TRBD1,TRBV7-3,TRBJ2-2,.,17,CASSFTGTGENTGELFF,TGTGCCAGCAGCTTCACCGGGACAGGGGAGAACACCGGGGAGCTGTTTTTT
.,TRBV7-8,TRBJ2-5,many,14,CASARGGGQETQYF,TGTGCGTCCGCCAGGGGGGGGGGCCAAGAGACCCAGTACTTC
TRBD2,TRBV5-4,TRBJ2-1,.,15,CASSTAGLASNEQFF,TGTGCCAGCAGCACCGCGGGACTAGCTAGCAATGAGCAGTTCTTC
.,TRBV11-2,TRBJ1-3,many,16,CASSPLVGSSGNTIYF,TGTGCCAGCAGCCCGCTGGTGGGGAGCTCTGGAAACACCATATATTTT
TRBD2,TRBV7-9,TRBJ2-1,many,15,CASSFRTSGHLEQFF,TGTGCCAGCAGCTTCAGAACTAGCGGGCACCTAGAGCAGTTCTTC
TRBD1,TRBV6-2/TRBV6-3,TRBJ2-3,once,16,CASRSEGTGLSDTQYF,TGTGCCAGCAGGTCGGAAGGGACAGGACTTTCAGATACGCAGTATTTT
TRBD2,TRBV11-2,TRBJ2-3,few,14,CASRGTSGTHTQYF,TGTGCCAGCAGAGGGACTAGCGGGACCCATACGCAGTATTTT
.,TRBV7-2,TRBJ2-1,.,13,CASSLQGEDEQFF,TGTGCCAGCAGCTTACAGGGGGAGGATGAGCAGTTCTTC
.,TRBV7-2,TRBJ1-1,many,14,CASSSDHMNTEAFF,TGTGCCAGCAGCTCCGACCACATGAACACTGAAGCTTTCTTT
.,TRBV6-6,TRBJ1-5,many,15,CATITGGNGNQPQHF,TGTGCCACCATAACGGGCGGGAATGGCAATCAGCCCCAGCATTTT
.,TRBV27,TRBJ2-3,few,13,CASSSGRRNTQYF,TGTGCCAGCAGTTCAGGCCGCCGAAATACGCAGTATTTT
TRBD2,TRBV5-1,TRBJ2-6,.,19,CASSLLAGGPSDGANVLTF,TGCGCCAGCAGCTTATTAGCGGGAGGGCCCTCGGATGGGGCCAACGTCCTGACTTTC
.,TRBV11-2,TRBJ1-2,.,14,CASSLWGQELGYTF,TGTGCCAGCAGCTTGTGGGGGCAGGAATTAGGCTACACCTTC
TRBD1,TRBV27,TRBJ1-2,.,15,CASSPRTGDSYGYTF,TGTGCCAGCAGTCCCAGGACAGGGGATTCCTATGGCTACACCTTC
.,TRBV12-3/TRBV12-4,TRBJ1-6,many,14,CASSLQGRNSPLHF,TGTGCCAGCAGCTTGCAGGGAAGGAATTCACCCCTCCACTTT
TRBD2,TRBV6-2/TRBV6-3,TRBJ2-1,many,19,CASSYTAGLAGGTYNEQFF,TGTGCCAGCAGTTACACGGCGGGACTAGCGGGAGGGACCTACAATGAGCAGTTCTTC
.,TRBV29-1,TRBJ2-3,few,15,CSVWRLVPSTDTQYF,TGCAGCGTGTGGAGACTAGTCCCCAGCACAGATACGCAGTATTTT
TRBD1,TRBV7-6,TRBJ2-1,few,15,CASSPYFDRGNEQFF,TGTGCCAGCAGCCCCTATTTCGACAGGGGCAATGAGCAGTTCTTC
.,TRBV28,TRBJ2-5,few,15,CASSSPAGQGETQYF,TGTGCCAGCAGCTCGCCCGCCGGGCAGGGGGAGACCCAGTACTTC
.,TRBV7-6,TRBJ1-1,few,14,CASGEQGTGTEAFF,TGTGCCAGCGGCGAACAGGGTACAGGGACTGAAGCTTTCTTT
TRBD1,TRBV6-6,TRBJ1-2,.,14,CASSYGDRVHGYTF,TGTGCCAGCAGTTACGGAGACAGGGTTCATGGCTACACCTTC
.,TRBV11-3,TRBJ2-3,.,13,CASSFPVSDTQYF,TGTGCCAGCAGCTTCCCCGTCTCAGATACGCAGTATTTT
.,TRBV6-2/TRBV6-3,TRBJ1-5,.,16,CASSNDKGSANQPQHF,TGTGCCAGCAGCAATGACAAGGGGTCGGCCAATCAGCCCCAGCATTTT
.,TRBV25-1,TRBJ2-7,few,12,CASSDAGYEQYF,TGTGCCAGCAGTGATGCGGGCTACGAGCAGTACTTC
.,TRBV29-1,TRBJ2-2,.,14,CSVEDRDDTGELFF,TGCAGCGTTGAAGACCGGGACGACACCGGGGAGCTGTTTTTT
.,TRBV19,TRBJ1-4,.,14,CASKGGAVYEKLFF,TGTGCCAGTAAGGGGGGCGCAGTGTATGAAAAACTGTTTTTT
.,TRBV5-3,TRBJ2-1,.,14,CASSLEAIYNEQFF,TGTGCCAGCAGCTTGGAAGCGATCTACAATGAGCAGTTCTTC
TRBD2,TRBV19,TRBJ2-1,.,16,CASSIGTSGRGGEQFF,TGTGCCAGTAGTATAGGGACTAGCGGGAGGGGTGGTGAGCAGTTCTTC
TRBD2,TRBV7-9,TRBJ2-7,few,15,CASSFSGSPPYEQYF,TGTGCCAGCAGCTTTAGCGGGAGTCCCCCCTACGAGCAGTACTTC
.,TRBV6-4,TRBJ1-6,.,16,CASSDSTLPGNSPLHF,TGTGCCAGCAGTGACTCGACACTACCAGGAAATTCACCCCTCCACTTT
TRBD2,TRBV7-2,TRBJ2-1,few,16,CASSLIGTSGANEQFF,TGTGCCAGCAGCTTAATAGGGACTAGCGGGGCAAATGAGCAGTTCTTC
.,TRBV7-2,TRBJ2-1,many,14,CASSLDPSKNEQFF,TGTGCCAGCAGCTTAGATCCTAGCAAGAATGAGCAGTTCTTC
TRBD2,TRBV7-2,TRBJ2-5,many,15,CASSLGSGGRETQYF,TGTGCCAGCAGCTTAGGGTCGGGAGGGAGGGAGACCCAGTACTTC
.,TRBV6-2/TRBV6-3,TRBJ1-2,.,15,CASSFSPVLHGGYTF,TGTGCCAGCAGTTTTTCCCCCGTGCTCCATGGCGGCTACACCTTC
.,TRBV7-2,TRBJ2-1,many,14,CASSLVTGWDEQFF,TGTGCCAGCAGCTTAGTAACAGGTTGGGATGAGCAGTTCTTC